This T cell receptor (beta chain) is drawn from a study of T-cell memory formation after mild COVID-19. This CDR3 contains 14 residues. Germline trimming cut 3 bases from V and 8 bases from J; bases unmatched to any gene: 9. Germline values: CDR1 SGHVS, CDR2 FNYEAQ. The TCR alpha and TCR beta cDNA libraries, bearing sample barcodes and UMIs, were generated by 5'RACE using constant-segment primers. TCRdb reprocessed the 5' RACE reads with MiXCR, giving one entry per CDR3 protein. The data hold about 400,000 distinct CDR3 sequences, with roughly 24% observed a single time. Study conclusions and caveats: Clones shrinking from day 15 to 85 showed even CD4/CD8 mixes; later expanders tilted CD4+.

This clonotype was counted between two and nine times. Its antigen is undetermined. The chain couples TRBV7-6 to TRBJ1-1; TRBD1 agrees at 7 bases. The sequence derives from an adult woman who had mild COVID-19 (a few samples of this study predate the infection). Cell type and time point are not known. The sample comprised PBMCs or a T cell subset sorted from them (not recorded which). CDR3 in DNA: TGTGCCAGCAGCTTGTTTCCCGGACAGGCCGAAGCTTTCTTT. Its translation: CASSLFPGQAEAFF.